This entry concerns a single TCR beta chain. This sample stems from a study of shared clonotypes between healthy human individuals. The method was immunoSEQ multiplex PCR; TCRdb's version includes in-frame clones alone and lacks a portion of them. In the table there are about 1.1 million clones, approximately 78% of which are singletons. Sequences were obtained from memory CD4+ T cells from PBMCs. Regarding subset: CD45RA-negative fraction. The receptor was isolated from a man between 18 and 35 years old in good health. Some clones in this sample may be carry-over from other donors' samples.

The CDR3 DNA reads TGTGCCAGCTACGGGACAGGGGTTAACTCCTATAATTCACCCCTCCACTTT. This encodes CASYGTGVNSYNSPLHF. The chain links TRBV2 to TRBJ1-6; 10 bases map to TRBD1. The CDR3 totals 17 residues. V shed 8 bases, J shed 0 bases, and the junction held 7 bases outside the gene matches. Germline V gene lookup returns CDR1 SNHLY and CDR2 FYNNEI.